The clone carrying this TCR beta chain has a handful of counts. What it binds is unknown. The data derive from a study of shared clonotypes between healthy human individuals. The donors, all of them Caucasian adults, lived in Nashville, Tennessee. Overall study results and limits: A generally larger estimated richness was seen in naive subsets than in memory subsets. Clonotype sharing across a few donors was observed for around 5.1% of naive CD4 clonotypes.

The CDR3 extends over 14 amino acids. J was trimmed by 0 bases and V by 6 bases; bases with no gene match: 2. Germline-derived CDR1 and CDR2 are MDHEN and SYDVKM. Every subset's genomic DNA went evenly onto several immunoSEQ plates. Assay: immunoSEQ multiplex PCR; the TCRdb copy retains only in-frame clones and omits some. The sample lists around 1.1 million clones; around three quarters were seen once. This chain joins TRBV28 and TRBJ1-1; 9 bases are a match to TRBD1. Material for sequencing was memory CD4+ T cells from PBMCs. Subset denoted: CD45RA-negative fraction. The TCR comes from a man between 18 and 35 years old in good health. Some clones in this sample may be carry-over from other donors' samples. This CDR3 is CASSRTGVNTEAFF. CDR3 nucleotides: TGTGCCAGCAGCCGGACAGGGGTGAACACTGAAGCTTTCTTT.